The rows below give T cell receptor beta chains drawn from one sample of a study of blood T cell repertoires in COVID-19. Assay: immunoSEQ multiplex PCR; the TCRdb copy retains only in-frame clones and omits some. Counted here are over 200,000 clones, more than 80% occurring once; the ten biggest clones make up 1.2%. Sequencing was carried out using PBMCs or T cells enriched from blood (not recorded which). Every receptor here comes from a man younger than 45 who had recovered from COVID-19. Each CDR3 is given with its conserved first and last residue. D genes are given only for firm matches. Rows give clone size only sometimes, using once, few, many, or a class for an expanded clone.

d_call	clone_size	v_call	cdr3_length	j_call	cdr3_aa	cdr3_nt
NA	few	TRBV4-1	11	TRBJ1-1	CASSQDLEAFF	TGCGCCAGCAGCCAAGATCTTGAAGCTTTCTTT
TRBD1	NA	TRBV11-2	15	TRBJ1-5	CASSSGDSSNQPQHF	TGTGCCAGCAGCTCGGGGGACAGCAGCAATCAGCCCCAGCATTTT
NA	NA	TRBV11-2	14	TRBJ2-7	CASSLTGNTYEQYF	TGTGCCAGCAGCTTAACAGGGAACACCTACGAGCAGTACTTC
NA	NA	TRBV19	14	TRBJ1-3	CASSEGPAGNTIYF	TGTGCCAGTAGCGAGGGTCCCGCTGGAAACACCATATATTTT
NA	NA	TRBV28	16	TRBJ1-5	CASSSPQGSYNQPQHF	TGTGCCAGCAGTTCGCCACAGGGAAGCTACAATCAGCCCCAGCATTTT
NA	once	TRBV2	18	TRBJ1-6	CASSSRTAHSLYNSPLHF	TGTGCCAGCAGTTCGAGGACAGCCCACAGCCTTTATAATTCACCCCTCCACTTT
NA	NA	TRBV11-2	16	TRBJ2-7	CASSFAAGIVDYEQYF	TGTGCCAGCAGCTTTGCGGCGGGAATTGTAGACTACGAGCAGTACTTC
TRBD2	NA	TRBV10-3	13	TRBJ2-2	CAGRGDNTGELFF	TGTGCCGGACGGGGGGATAACACCGGGGAGCTGTTTTTT
NA	once	TRBV6-2/TRBV6-3	18	TRBJ1-5	CASSYSRMSGATNQPQHF	TGTGCCAGCAGTTACTCGAGAATGTCGGGAGCTACTAATCAGCCCCAGCATTTT
NA	once	TRBV10-3	13	TRBJ1-1	CAIKFGGGTEAFF	TGTGCCATCAAGTTTGGGGGCGGCACTGAAGCTTTCTTT
NA	NA	TRBV13	14	TRBJ1-2	CASSLYRGNYGYTF	TGTGCCAGCAGCTTATATCGGGGAAACTATGGCTACACCTTC
NA	NA	TRBV29-1	13	TRBJ1-1	CSVFKGVNTEAFF	TGCAGCGTTTTCAAGGGGGTGAACACTGAAGCTTTCTTT
TRBD2	NA	TRBV4-1	17	TRBJ2-1	CASSLLLTSVEYNEQFF	TGCGCCAGCAGCCTACTCCTCACTAGCGTTGAATACAATGAGCAGTTCTTC
TRBD2	NA	TRBV28	13	TRBJ2-1	CASGGRQYNEQFF	TGTGCCTCGGGGGGGAGGCAATACAATGAGCAGTTCTTC
NA	once	TRBV6-2/TRBV6-3	17	TRBJ1-1	CASSSLRFDFAVGEAFF	TGTGCCAGCAGTTCGCTCCGGTTCGATTTCGCTGTCGGTGAAGCTTTCTTT
NA	NA	TRBV2	11	TRBJ2-7	CASAVSYEQYF	TGTGCCTCAGCGGTTTCCTACGAGCAGTACTTC
TRBD1	NA	TRBV3-1/TRBV3-2	16	TRBJ2-5	CASSPPGTGDQETQYF	TGTGCCAGCAGCCCGCCCGGGACAGGCGACCAAGAGACCCAGTACTTC
NA	few	TRBV27	12	TRBJ1-2	CASSRGNYGYTF	TGTGCCAGCAGTCGGGGGAACTATGGCTACACCTTC
NA	NA	TRBV13	14	TRBJ2-7	CASSSSDRWYEQYF	TGTGCCAGCAGCTCCTCGGACAGATGGTACGAGCAGTACTTC
NA	NA	TRBV9	14	TRBJ1-5	CASSPGQSNQPQHF	TGTGCCAGCAGCCCTGGACAGTCCAATCAGCCCCAGCATTTT
NA	few	TRBV30	13	TRBJ2-5	CAWSEGGLETQYF	TGTGCCTGGAGTGAAGGGGGTTTGGAGACCCAGTACTTC
TRBD2	NA	TRBV24-1	16	TRBJ2-3	CATAGGSHLITDTQYF	TGTGCCACCGCGGGGGGGTCCCACTTAATCACAGATACGCAGTATTTT
NA	NA	TRBV5-4	17	TRBJ1-6	CASSLVPGVIGNSPLHF	TGTGCCAGCAGCTTGGTCCCCGGGGTAATAGGTAATTCACCCCTCCACTTT
NA	NA	TRBV3-1/TRBV3-2	15	TRBJ1-1	CASSQASGVGTEAFF	TGTGCCAGCAGCCAAGCCTCGGGAGTCGGCACTGAAGCTTTCTTT
NA	NA	TRBV5-1	14	TRBJ2-7	CASSLDEGAYEQYF	TGCGCCAGCAGCCTTGACGAGGGGGCCTACGAGCAGTACTTC
NA	NA	TRBV5-4	13	TRBJ1-1	CASSYRDTTEAFF	TGTGCCAGCAGCTACAGGGATACCACTGAAGCTTTCTTT
NA	once	TRBV2	12	TRBJ1-2	CASNRQGYGYTF	TGTGCCAGCAACCGGCAGGGATATGGCTACACCTTC
NA	NA	TRBV7-2	14	TRBJ2-7	CASSLTGYSYEQYF	TGTGCCAGCAGCTTAACAGGTTACTCCTACGAGCAGTACTTC
NA	NA	TRBV6-1	14	TRBJ2-7	CASSEAGAVYEQYF	TGTGCCAGCAGTGAAGCGGGAGCCGTCTACGAGCAGTACTTC
NA	once	TRBV2	16	TRBJ1-3	CASSEGDRRSGNTIYF	TGTGCCAGCAGTGAAGGCGACAGGCGGTCTGGAAACACCATATATTTT
NA	few	TRBV2	13	TRBJ1-2	CASTATDNYGYTF	TGTGCCAGCACCGCGACAGATAACTATGGCTACACCTTC
TRBD2	NA	TRBV4-1	19	TRBJ2-3	CASSQDRLAGGTSTDTQYF	TGCGCCAGCAGCCAAGATAGGCTAGCGGGAGGGACTAGCACAGATACGCAGTATTTT
NA	NA	TRBV7-9	14	TRBJ1-2	CASTTDGNSYGYTF	TGTGCCAGCACCACTGACGGGAACTCCTATGGCTACACCTTC
TRBD1	NA	TRBV5-1	16	TRBJ2-3	CASSITDRGLTDTQYF	TGCGCCAGCAGTATAACGGACAGGGGGTTGACAGATACGCAGTATTTT
NA	few	TRBV7-9	16	TRBJ2-3	CASSLARNSVGDTQYF	TGTGCCAGCAGCTTAGCGAGGAATAGCGTGGGAGATACGCAGTATTTT
TRBD1	NA	TRBV30	13	TRBJ2-7	CAADREPLYEQYF	TGTGCCGCCGACAGGGAACCCCTCTACGAGCAGTACTTC
TRBD1	NA	TRBV11-3	14	TRBJ2-5	CASSQQGAQETQYF	TGTGCCAGCAGCCAACAGGGGGCCCAAGAGACCCAGTACTTC
NA	NA	TRBV24-1	15	TRBJ2-1	CATSDLTGGYNEQFF	TGTGCCACCAGTGACTTAACTGGGGGGTACAATGAGCAGTTCTTC
NA	NA	TRBV19	15	TRBJ2-7	CASSIDYRVNDEQYF	TGTGCCAGTAGTATAGATTACAGGGTAAACGACGAGCAGTACTTC
TRBD1	NA	TRBV24-1	14	TRBJ1-4	CATSDARGPEKLFF	TGTGCCACCAGTGATGCCAGGGGGCCTGAAAAACTGTTTTTT
NA	once	TRBV24-1	14	TRBJ2-3	CATSDKRGTDTQYF	TGTGCCACCAGTGATAAACGGGGCACAGATACGCAGTATTTT
NA	NA	TRBV2	16	TRBJ1-5	CASSEARGALGQPQHF	TGTGCCAGCAGTGAAGCGCGGGGGGCGCTGGGTCAGCCCCAGCATTTT
NA	NA	TRBV28	14	TRBJ1-2	CASSSGGGGYGYTF	TGTGCCAGCAGCTCCGGGGGGGGCGGCTATGGCTACACCTTC
TRBD1	NA	TRBV19	15	TRBJ2-1	CASSIDRGKNNEQFF	TGTGCCAGTAGTATAGACAGGGGGAAAAACAATGAGCAGTTCTTC
NA	once	TRBV19	17	TRBJ2-1	CASSIDRAGGSVSEQFF	TGTGCCAGTAGTATAGATCGGGCGGGTGGGAGCGTAAGTGAGCAGTTCTTC
TRBD1	few	TRBV12-3/TRBV12-4	13	TRBJ2-2	CASSPTGTGELFF	TGTGCCAGCAGTCCGACAGGGACCGGGGAGCTGTTTTTT
TRBD1	NA	TRBV28	15	TRBJ1-1	CASSERTGGDTEAFF	TGTGCCAGCAGTGAACGGACAGGGGGGGACACTGAAGCTTTCTTT
NA	NA	TRBV10-3	13	TRBJ2-2	CAISESRNGELFF	TGTGCCATCAGTGAGTCGCGTAACGGGGAGCTGTTTTTT
TRBD2	NA	TRBV4-1	18	TRBJ2-5	CASSRYGTSGGVQETQYF	TGCGCCAGCAGCCGATATGGGACTAGCGGGGGAGTTCAAGAGACCCAGTACTTC
TRBD1	NA	TRBV20-1	11	TRBJ1-2	CSADRGDGYTF	TGCAGTGCGGACAGGGGAGATGGCTACACCTTC
TRBD2	NA	TRBV4-2	20	TRBJ2-2	CASSQPSGLAGGLNTGELFF	TGTGCCAGCAGCCAACCCTCCGGACTAGCGGGGGGCCTGAACACCGGGGAGCTGTTTTTT
NA	NA	TRBV13	15	TRBJ1-5	CASSVGGGGNQPQHF	TGTGCCAGCAGCGTTGGAGGGGGGGGCAATCAGCCCCAGCATTTT
NA	NA	TRBV28	14	TRBJ1-5	CASRAPTSNQPQHF	TGTGCCAGCAGAGCCCCTACCAGCAATCAGCCCCAGCATTTT
TRBD2	NA	TRBV10-2	13	TRBJ2-1	CASSELALNEQFF	TGCGCCAGCAGTGAACTAGCGTTGAATGAGCAGTTCTTC
TRBD1	NA	TRBV7-2	15	TRBJ2-7	CASSPRTGGMNEQYF	TGTGCCAGCAGCCCACGGACAGGGGGGATGAACGAGCAGTACTTC
TRBD1	NA	TRBV6-5	14	TRBJ2-7	CASSYDRAAYEQYF	TGTGCCAGCAGTTACGACAGGGCAGCCTACGAGCAGTACTTC
NA	NA	TRBV27	14	TRBJ2-7	CASSLTVKNYEQYF	TGTGCCAGCAGTTTAACAGTTAAAAACTACGAGCAGTACTTC